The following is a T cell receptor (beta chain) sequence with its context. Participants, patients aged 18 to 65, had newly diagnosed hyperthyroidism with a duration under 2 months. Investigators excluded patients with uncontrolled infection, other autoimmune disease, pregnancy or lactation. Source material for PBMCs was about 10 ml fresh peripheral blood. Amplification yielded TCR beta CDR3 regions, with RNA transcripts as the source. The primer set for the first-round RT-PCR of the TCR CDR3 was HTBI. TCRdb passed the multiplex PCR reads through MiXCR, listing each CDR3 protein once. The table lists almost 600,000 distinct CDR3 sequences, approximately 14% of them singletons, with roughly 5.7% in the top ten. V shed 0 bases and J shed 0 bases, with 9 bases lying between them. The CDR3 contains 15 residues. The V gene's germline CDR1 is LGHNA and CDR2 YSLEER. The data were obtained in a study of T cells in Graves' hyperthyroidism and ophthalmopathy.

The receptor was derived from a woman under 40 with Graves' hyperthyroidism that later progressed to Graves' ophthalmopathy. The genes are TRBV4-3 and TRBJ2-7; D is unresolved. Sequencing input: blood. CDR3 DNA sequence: TGCGCCAGCAGCCAAGAGGACCGAGCCTCCTACGAGCAGTACTTC. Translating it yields CASSQEDRASYEQYF.